What follows are 26 T cell receptor beta chains derived from one specimen sequenced in a study of T cell changes during pregnancy in multiple sclerosis. The assay was immunoSEQ multiplex PCR, and TCRdb's table has in-frame clones only and misses some. The sample has roughly 11,000 clones; approximately 84% are singletons. The starting material was CD8+ T cells from peripheral blood mononuclear cells, obtained after pregnancy. These receptors all stem from a female donor in good health, enrolled as a control in a pregnancy study.

V gene TRBV4-1 combines with J gene TRBJ2-1, with a tentative D call TRBD2 (5 bases). CDR1 and CDR2 (germline): MGHRA, YSYEKL. The CDR3 has 14 amino acids. The ends were cut back, 4 bases at V and 4 bases at J, with 11 bases in the middle. In DNA form, the CDR3 reads TGCGCCAGCAGCCTAATAGCGTATTACAATGAGCAGTTCTTC. This sequence encodes CASSLIAYYNEQFF.

The chain couples TRBV6-6 to TRBJ1-5; D is perhaps TRBD1 (5 bases). The V end was cut by 1 base, the J end by 4 bases, with 11 bases between. Per the germline V gene, CDR1 is MNHNY and CDR2 is SVGAGI (reference sequence). This CDR3 region has 15 residues. The CDR3 region is CASSYFAAGNQPQHF. The CDR3, as DNA: TGTGCCAGCAGTTACTTCGCCGCAGGGAATCAGCCCCAGCATTTT.

This clone was observed a few times. The J gene is TRBJ2-2, the V gene TRBV19; TRBD1 is a possible D gene (6 bases). The CDR3 is 14 amino acids. Germline loops: CDR1 LNHDA, CDR2 SQIVND (reference sequence). The V and J ends lost 2 bases and 8 bases respectively, with 12 bases between them. The CDR3 sequence: CASSIRQVGGELFF. The CDR3 DNA is TGTGCCAGTAGTATACGACAGGTCGGAGGGGAGCTGTTTTTT.

This clone was detected once. The rearrangement joins TRBV29-1 to TRBJ2-1, with TRBD2 matching over 7 bases. Per germline, CDR1 SQVTM and CDR2 ANQGSEA. J was trimmed by 7 bases and V by 4 bases; bases with no gene match: 13. The CDR3 runs to 15 residues. The CDR3 spells CSVVGAGVVENEQFF. CDR3 nucleotide sequence: TGCAGCGTTGTAGGGGCGGGAGTGGTTGAGAATGAGCAGTTCTTC.

This clone has only one observation. This chain connects TRBV28 to TRBJ2-7; possibly TRBD1 for D (6 bases). CDR3 size: 13 residues. V lost 6 bases and J 3 bases, leaving 12 bases between the germline ends. The germline V gene encodes CDR1 MDHEN and CDR2 SYDVKM. As DNA, the CDR3 is TGTGCCAGCAGGCAGGGGACCAACTACGAGCAGTACTTC. It is translated as CASRQGTNYEQYF.

The rearrangement joins TRBV4-1 to TRBJ1-5; 8 bases align to TRBD1. The germline CDR1 and CDR2 sequences are MGHRA and YSYEKL. The CDR3 is 16 residues long. Trimming took 0 bases from V and 7 from J; bases not matched to a gene: 8. The CDR3 reads CASSQEIGDRRQPQHF. Written as DNA, the CDR3 is TGCGCCAGCAGCCAAGAAATTGGGGACAGGAGGCAGCCCCAGCATTTT.

This clone showed up just once. V and J are TRBV7-5 and TRBJ1-2; no DNA check was done on the table's D call, TRBD1. TRBV7-5 is shown as a pseudogene. The CDR3 is 18 residues long. The CDR3 sequence: CARSSLQGVKGLLYGYTF. CDR3 DNA: TGTGCCAGAAGCTCCCTGCAGGGGGTTAAGGGTTTACTCTATGGCTACACCTTC.

The sample holds one count of this clone. The chain joins TRBV29-1 to TRBJ1-4, with D hard to call. This CDR3 has 13 residues. Germline CDR1 is SQVTM and CDR2 is ANQGSEA. The germline V and J ends were trimmed by 6 bases and 9 bases, with 17 bases remaining between them. Here the CDR3 DNA reads TGCAGCGTGACCACGGGGAACCTGCAAAAACTGTTTTTT. Its protein product is CSVTTGNLQKLFF.

The chain recombines TRBV4-3 with TRBJ2-5; TRBD1 aligns across 9 bases. With 2 bases clipped from V and 11 bases from J, the junction kept 12 bases outside the gene matches. The CDR3 covers 15 residues. Germline V gene lookup returns CDR1 LGHNA and CDR2 YSLEER. CDR3 in amino acids: CASSQRQGEASQQYF. CDR3 DNA sequence: TGCGCCAGCAGCCAACGACAGGGGGAAGCCTCCCAGCAGTACTTC.

This chain joins TRBV11-3 and TRBJ1-1; no firm D call. This CDR3 contains 13 residues. Per germline, CDR1 SGHNT and CDR2 YENEEA. V shed 2 bases and J shed 1 base, with 5 bases lying between them. The CDR3 DNA is TGTGCCAGCAGCTTATTTAAGAACACTGAAGCTTTCTTT. Its translation: CASSLFKNTEAFF.

The CDR3 region has the DNA TGCGCCAGCAGCCCGGCGACAGGGGCGCGGGATGGCTACACCTTC. Amino acid sequence: CASSPATGARDGYTF. This chain connects TRBV4-1 to TRBJ1-2; 8 nucleotides line up with TRBD1. Trimming cost V 4 bases and J 6 bases; bases outside gene matches: 10. The CDR3 has 15 amino acids. Per germline, CDR1 MGHRA and CDR2 YSYEKL.

The genes are TRBV9 and TRBJ1-2; 9 bases line up with TRBD1. Germline V lookup: CDR1 SGDLS, CDR2 YYNGEE. The CDR3 length is 14 residues. V dropped 5 bases and J dropped 3; count of bases not matched to a gene: 5. DNA of the CDR3: TGTGCCAGCAGGGGACAGGGTCTGGACTATGGCTACACCTTC. Translated, it gives CASRGQGLDYGYTF.

This chain uses TRBV7-9 with TRBJ1-2; weak D call: TRBD1 (6 bases). Germline V gene data show CDR1 as SEHNR and CDR2 as FQNEAQ (reference sequence). V gave up 5 bases and J gave up 8 bases, with 15 bases separating them. The CDR3 extends over 13 amino acids. CDR3 loop: CASSVTGSWGYTF. CDR3 nucleotides: TGTGCCAGCAGCGTAACAGGGTCGTGGGGCTACACCTTC.

The chain links TRBV7-9 to TRBJ2-7; maybe TRBD2 (6 bases). Germline V gene lookup returns CDR1 SEHNR and CDR2 FQNEAQ (reference sequence). Between the trimmed V and J ends, which lost 5 bases and 0 bases, there was a span of 20 bases. The CDR3 spans 17 residues. The CDR3 DNA follows: TGTGCCAGCAGCGATTCTCCAAGCGGGCAGAACTCCTACGAGCAGTACTTC. As protein: CASSDSPSGQNSYEQYF.

The chain has TRBV28 and TRBJ2-7; 8 bases line up with TRBD1. The V segment lost 5 bases and the J segment 3 bases; nucleotides outside the gene matches: 24. The germline V gene encodes CDR1 MDHEN and CDR2 SYDVKM. This CDR3 is built from 20 residues. CDR3 bases: TGTGCCAGCAGTCCCCCCCGCCGAGCAGGACAGGGAATGTCGGACTACGAGCAGTACTTC. Translating gives CASSPPRRAGQGMSDYEQYF.

There are a few counts of this clone. A far more abundant clone sits one base away, making this likely a read error. The sample contains more than one DNA sequence encoding this CDR3. The CDR3 coding sequence is TGTGCCAGCAGCCAAGGACTAGCGGGGAGCTACGAGCAGTACTTC. Translated, it gives CASSQGLAGSYEQYF. This chain uses TRBV4-2 with TRBJ2-7; TRBD2 agrees at 11 bases. The germline CDR1 and CDR2 sequences are LGHNA and YNFKEQ. The CDR3 contains 15 residues. J was trimmed by 3 bases and V by 1 base; bases with no gene match: 2.

The J gene is TRBJ2-7, the V gene TRBV28, with D possibly matching TRBD1 (5 bases). The CDR3 has 13 amino acids. The V end was cut by 6 bases, the J end by 6 bases, with 15 bases between. The V gene's germline CDR1 is MDHEN and CDR2 SYDVKM. As DNA, the CDR3 is TGTGCCAGCAGGAAACTTACAGGAAGCGAGCAGTACTTC. Translated: CASRKLTGSEQYF.

The chain is built from TRBV2 and TRBJ2-7; 12 bases agree with TRBD1. The CDR3 length is 15 residues. The germline CDR1 and CDR2 sequences are SNHLY and FYNNEI. The junction had 6 bases not matched to a gene; V was cut back by 2 bases and J by 7 bases. The CDR3 loop reads CASSETGQGAGEQYF. CDR3 in DNA: TGTGCCAGCAGTGAAACGGGACAGGGGGCGGGGGAGCAGTACTTC.

This chain uses TRBV9 with TRBJ2-3, with 12 bases identical to TRBD2. Germline CDR1 reads SGDLS; CDR2 reads YYNGEE. The CDR3 totals 17 residues. The V segment lost 0 bases and the J segment 3 bases; nucleotides outside the gene matches: 5. The CDR3 sequence: CASSVAGLAGLTDTQYF. In nucleotides, the CDR3 is TGTGCCAGCAGCGTAGCGGGACTAGCGGGTCTAACAGATACGCAGTATTTT.

V is TRBV20-1 and J is TRBJ2-7, with unresolved D. The germline V and J ends were trimmed by 1 base and 4 bases, with 5 bases remaining between them. The CDR3 runs 11 residues. The germline V gene has CDR1 DFQATT and CDR2 SNEGSKA (reference sequence). As DNA, the CDR3 is TGCAGTGCTAGAGTAGATTACGAGCAGTACTTC. Translated: CSARVDYEQYF.

The genes are TRBV7-4 and TRBJ2-3, with TRBD1 identical over 9 bases. The J segment lost 4 bases and the V segment lost 5 bases, leaving 7 bases of the junction unmatched. CDR3 size: 15 residues. Germline loops: CDR1 SGHVT, CDR2 SQSDAQ. The CDR3 DNA reads as TGTGCCAGCAGCCCGGGACAGGGAGTTCCAGATACGCAGTATTTT. It is translated as CASSPGQGVPDTQYF.

The J gene is TRBJ2-7, the V gene TRBV4-2; 8 bases match TRBD1. V lost 0 bases to trimming and J lost 7 bases; unmatched junction nucleotides: 11. The CDR3 extends over 16 amino acids. Germline lookup yields CDR1 LGHNA and CDR2 YNFKEQ. This chain's CDR3 is CASSQDRAGGFEEQYF. The CDR3 DNA reads TGTGCCAGCAGCCAAGATAGGGCAGGGGGCTTCGAGGAGCAGTACTTC.

This rearrangement joins TRBV19 to TRBJ2-1, with 10 bases identical to TRBD2. Germline V gene sequence: CDR1 LNHDA, CDR2 SQIVND (reference sequence). The CDR3 consists of 15 residues. V gave up 3 bases and J gave up 6 bases; unmatched junction bases: 5. The CDR3 nucleotides are TGTGCCAGTAGTATCGGCGCTAGCGGGGGCAATGAGCAGTTCTTC. Amino acid sequence: CASSIGASGGNEQFF.

The chain combines TRBV29-1 with TRBJ1-2, with 8 bases identical to TRBD1. Germline trimming cut 6 bases from V and 6 bases from J; bases unmatched to any gene: 3. This CDR3 has 11 amino acids. The germline V gene encodes CDR1 SQVTM and CDR2 ANQGSEA. The CDR3 region is CSVRQGNGYTF. The CDR3, as DNA: TGCAGCGTCAGACAGGGGAATGGCTACACCTTC. Together with reference TRBV29-1 and TRBJ1-2, the CDR3 gives the full variable domain: SAVISQKPSRDICQRGTSLTIQCQVDSQVTMMFWYRQQPGQSLTLIATANQGSEATYESGFVIDKFPISRPNLTFSTLTVSNMSPEDSSIYLCSVRQGNGYTFGSGTRLTVV.

The chain uses TRBV4-3 and TRBJ2-7; 13 nucleotides line up with TRBD2. Germline CDR1 reads LGHNA; CDR2 reads YSLEER. The CDR3 has 21 residues. Trimming at V came to 6 bases and at J to 7 bases, leaving 27 bases not matched to a gene. The CDR3 spells CASSHALDGTSGDGSGREQYF. The CDR3 DNA follows: TGCGCCAGCAGTCATGCGCTCGATGGGACTAGCGGGGACGGGTCAGGGCGGGAGCAGTACTTC.

In DNA form, the CDR3 reads TGTGCCAGCAGCTCACTAGCGCCTGACTCCTACAATGAGCAGTTCTTC. Amino acids: CASSSLAPDSYNEQFF. V gene TRBV7-9 combines with J gene TRBJ2-1; TRBD2 agrees at 7 bases. Per germline, CDR1 SEHNR and CDR2 FQNEAQ (reference sequence). This CDR3 is 16 amino acids long. V dropped 4 bases and J dropped 0; count of bases not matched to a gene: 6.